The T cell receptor beta chain under discussion was sequenced for a study of control samples from healthy donors and cancer patients. The protocol was immunoSEQ multiplex PCR, while the TCRdb copy is restricted to in-frame clones and leaves out a portion. The profile shows 100,000 to 150,000 clones, 80% to 95% of them singletons. Germline CDR1 is SQVTM and CDR2 is ANQGSEA. The CDR3 contains 11 residues. Trimming left V 7 bases short and J 9 bases short, with 15 bases between. This clone occurred once. Sequencing used blood. The TCR was taken from a man in his forties in good health. This chain joins TRBV29-1 and TRBJ2-5; D not resolved. This CDR3 reads CSAQITEPQYF. As DNA, the CDR3 is TGCAGCGCCCAAATAACCGAGCCCCAGTACTTC. The variable domain in full, with the rest retrieved from reference TRBV29-1 and TRBJ2-5, is SAVISQKPSRDICQRGTSLTIQCQVDSQVTMMFWYRQQPGQSLTLIATANQGSEATYESGFVIDKFPISRPNLTFSTLTVSNMSPEDSSIYLCSAQITEPQYFGPGTRLLVL.